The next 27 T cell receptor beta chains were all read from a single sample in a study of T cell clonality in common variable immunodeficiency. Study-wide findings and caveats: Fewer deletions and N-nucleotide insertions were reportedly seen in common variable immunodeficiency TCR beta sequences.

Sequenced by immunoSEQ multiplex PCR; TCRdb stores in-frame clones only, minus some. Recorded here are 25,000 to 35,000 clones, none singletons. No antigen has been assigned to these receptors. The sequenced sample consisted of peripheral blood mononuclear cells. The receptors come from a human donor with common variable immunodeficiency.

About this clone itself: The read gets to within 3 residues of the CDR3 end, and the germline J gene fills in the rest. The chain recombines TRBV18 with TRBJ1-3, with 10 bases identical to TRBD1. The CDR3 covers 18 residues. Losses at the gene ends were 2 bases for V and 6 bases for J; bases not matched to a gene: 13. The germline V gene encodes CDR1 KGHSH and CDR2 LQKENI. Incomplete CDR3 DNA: TGTGCCAGCTCACCATCTCCCGGGACAGGGGATTTGGTAAACACC. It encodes CASSPSPGTGDLVNT. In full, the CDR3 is CASSPSPGTGDLVNTIYF.

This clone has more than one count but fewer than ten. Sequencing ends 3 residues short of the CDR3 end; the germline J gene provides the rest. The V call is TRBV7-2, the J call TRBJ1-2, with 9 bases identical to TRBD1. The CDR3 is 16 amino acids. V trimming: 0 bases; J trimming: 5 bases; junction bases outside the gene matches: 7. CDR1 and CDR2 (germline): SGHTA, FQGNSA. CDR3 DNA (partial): TGTGCCAGCAGCTTAGCGACAGGGACAGGGTCATATGGC. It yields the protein CASSLATGTGSYG. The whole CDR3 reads CASSLATGTGSYGYTF.

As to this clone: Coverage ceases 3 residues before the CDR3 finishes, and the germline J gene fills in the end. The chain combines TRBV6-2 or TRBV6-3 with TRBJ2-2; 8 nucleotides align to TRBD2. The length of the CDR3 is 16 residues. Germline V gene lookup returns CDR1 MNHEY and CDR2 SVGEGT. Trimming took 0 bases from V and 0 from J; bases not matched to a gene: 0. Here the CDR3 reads CASSYSTSANTGELFF. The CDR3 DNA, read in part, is TGTGCCAGCAGTTACTCGACTAGCGCGAACACCGGGGAG.

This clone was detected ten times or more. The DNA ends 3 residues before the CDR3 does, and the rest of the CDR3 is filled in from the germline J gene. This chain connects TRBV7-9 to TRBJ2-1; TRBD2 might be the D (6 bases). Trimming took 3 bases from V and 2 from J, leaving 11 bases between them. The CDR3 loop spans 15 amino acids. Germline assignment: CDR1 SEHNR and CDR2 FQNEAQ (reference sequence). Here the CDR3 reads CASSLAVAAYNEQFF. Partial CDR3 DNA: TGTGCCAGCAGCTTGGCGGTAGCGGCCTACAATGAG.

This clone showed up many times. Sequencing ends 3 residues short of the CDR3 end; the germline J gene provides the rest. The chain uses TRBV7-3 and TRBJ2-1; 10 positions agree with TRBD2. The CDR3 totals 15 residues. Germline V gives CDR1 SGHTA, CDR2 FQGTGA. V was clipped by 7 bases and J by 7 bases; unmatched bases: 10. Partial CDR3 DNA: TGTGCCAGCACCTACGCTAGCGGGGGCCGGAATGAG. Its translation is CASTYASGGRNE. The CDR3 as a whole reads CASTYASGGRNEQFF.

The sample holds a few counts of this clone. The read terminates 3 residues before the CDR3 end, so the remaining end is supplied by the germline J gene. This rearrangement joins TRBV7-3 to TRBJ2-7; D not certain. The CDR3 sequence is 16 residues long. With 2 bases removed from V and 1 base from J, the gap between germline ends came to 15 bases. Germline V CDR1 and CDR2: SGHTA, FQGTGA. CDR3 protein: CASSLYVTPLSYEQYF. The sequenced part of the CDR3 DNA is TGTGCCAGCAGCTTATACGTCACACCTTTATCCTACGAG.

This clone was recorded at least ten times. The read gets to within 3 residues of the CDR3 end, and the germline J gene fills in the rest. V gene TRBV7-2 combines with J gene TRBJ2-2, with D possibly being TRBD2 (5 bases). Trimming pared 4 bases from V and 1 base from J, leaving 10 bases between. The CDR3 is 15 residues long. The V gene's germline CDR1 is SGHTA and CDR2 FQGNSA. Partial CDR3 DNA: TGTGCCAGCAGCTCCTCGGACTGGAACACCGGGGAG. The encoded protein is CASSSSDWNTGE. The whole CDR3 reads CASSSSDWNTGELFF.

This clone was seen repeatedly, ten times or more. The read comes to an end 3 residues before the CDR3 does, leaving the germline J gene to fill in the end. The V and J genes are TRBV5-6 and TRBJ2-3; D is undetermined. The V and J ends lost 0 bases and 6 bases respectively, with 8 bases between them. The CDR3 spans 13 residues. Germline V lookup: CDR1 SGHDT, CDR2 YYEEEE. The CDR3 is CASSLDFMDTQYF. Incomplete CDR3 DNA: TGTGCCAGCAGCTTGGACTTCATGGATACG.

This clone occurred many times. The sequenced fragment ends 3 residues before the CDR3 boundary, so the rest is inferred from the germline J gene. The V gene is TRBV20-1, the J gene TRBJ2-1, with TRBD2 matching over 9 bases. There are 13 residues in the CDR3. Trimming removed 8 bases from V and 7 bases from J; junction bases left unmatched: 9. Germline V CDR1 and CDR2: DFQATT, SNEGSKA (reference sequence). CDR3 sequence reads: CSPRGGVLNEQFF. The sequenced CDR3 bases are TGCAGTCCTCGCGGGGGGGTACTGAATGAG.

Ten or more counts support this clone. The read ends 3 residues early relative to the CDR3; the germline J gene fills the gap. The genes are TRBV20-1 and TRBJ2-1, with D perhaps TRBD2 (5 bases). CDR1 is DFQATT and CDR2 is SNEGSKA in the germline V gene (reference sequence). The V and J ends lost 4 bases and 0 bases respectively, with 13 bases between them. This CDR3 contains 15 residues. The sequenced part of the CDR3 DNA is TGCAGTGCTAAGAGGGTCGGCCTCTCCTACAATGAG. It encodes CSAKRVGLSYNE. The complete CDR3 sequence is CSAKRVGLSYNEQFF.

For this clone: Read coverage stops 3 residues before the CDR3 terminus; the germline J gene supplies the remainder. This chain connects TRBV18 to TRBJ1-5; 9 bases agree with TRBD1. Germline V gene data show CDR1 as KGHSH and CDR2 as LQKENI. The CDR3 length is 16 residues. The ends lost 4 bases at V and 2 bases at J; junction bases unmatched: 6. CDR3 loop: CASSQYRDRGNQPQHF. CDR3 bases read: TGTGCCAGCTCACAATATCGGGACAGGGGCAATCAGCCC.

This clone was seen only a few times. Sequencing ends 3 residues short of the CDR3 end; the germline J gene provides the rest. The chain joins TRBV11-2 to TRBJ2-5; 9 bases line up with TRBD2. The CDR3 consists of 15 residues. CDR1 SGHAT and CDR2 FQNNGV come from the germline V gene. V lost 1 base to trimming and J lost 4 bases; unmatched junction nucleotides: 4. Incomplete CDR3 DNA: TGTGCCAGCAGCTTAGGGGCGGGGGGGCGAGAGACC. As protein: CASSLGAGGRET. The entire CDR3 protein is CASSLGAGGRETQYF. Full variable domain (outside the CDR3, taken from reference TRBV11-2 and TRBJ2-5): EAGVAQSPRYKIIEKRQSVAFWCNPISGHATLYWYQQILGQGPKLLIQFQNNGVVDDSQLPKDRFSAERLKGVDSTLKIQPAKLEDSAVYLCASSLGAGGRETQYFGPGTRLLVL.

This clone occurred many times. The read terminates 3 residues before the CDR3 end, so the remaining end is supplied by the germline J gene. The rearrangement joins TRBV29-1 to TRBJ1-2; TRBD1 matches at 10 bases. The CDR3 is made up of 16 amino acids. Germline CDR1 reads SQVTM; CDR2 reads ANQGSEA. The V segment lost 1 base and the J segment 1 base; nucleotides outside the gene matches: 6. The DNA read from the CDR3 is TGCAGCGTTGAAGGAGGCGGGACAGGGGTTAACTATGGC. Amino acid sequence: CSVEGGGTGVNYG. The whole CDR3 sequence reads CSVEGGGTGVNYGYTF.

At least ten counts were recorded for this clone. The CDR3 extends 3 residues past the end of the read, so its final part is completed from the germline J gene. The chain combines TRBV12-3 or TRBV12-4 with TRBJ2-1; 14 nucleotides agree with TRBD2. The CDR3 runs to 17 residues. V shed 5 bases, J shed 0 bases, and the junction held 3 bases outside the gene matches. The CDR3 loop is CASSPGLAGGSYNEQFF. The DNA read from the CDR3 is TGTGCCAGCAGTCCAGGACTAGCGGGGGGCTCCTACAATGAG.

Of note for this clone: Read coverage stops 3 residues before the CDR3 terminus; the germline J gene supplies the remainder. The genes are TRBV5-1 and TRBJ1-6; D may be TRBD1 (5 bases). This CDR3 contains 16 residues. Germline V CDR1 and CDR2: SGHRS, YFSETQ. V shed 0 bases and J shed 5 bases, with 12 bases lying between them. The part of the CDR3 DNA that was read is TGCGCCAGCAGCTTGGAGGTAGGGGTCGATAATTCACCC. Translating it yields CASSLEVGVDNSP. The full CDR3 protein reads CASSLEVGVDNSPLHF.

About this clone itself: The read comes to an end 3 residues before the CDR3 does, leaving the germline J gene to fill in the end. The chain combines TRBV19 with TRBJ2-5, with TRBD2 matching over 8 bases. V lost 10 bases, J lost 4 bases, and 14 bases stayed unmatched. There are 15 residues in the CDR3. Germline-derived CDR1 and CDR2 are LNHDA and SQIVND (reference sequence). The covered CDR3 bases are TGTGCCACCTCGGGGGGGGCTGGATCTGGAGAGACC. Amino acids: CATSGGAGSGET. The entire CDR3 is CATSGGAGSGETQYF.

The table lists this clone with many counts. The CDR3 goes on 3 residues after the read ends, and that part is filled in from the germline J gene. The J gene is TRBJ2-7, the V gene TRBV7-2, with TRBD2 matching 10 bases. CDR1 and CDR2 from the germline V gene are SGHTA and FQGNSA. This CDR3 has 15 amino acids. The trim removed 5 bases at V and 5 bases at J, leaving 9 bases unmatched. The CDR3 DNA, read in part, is TGTGCCAGCAGCCACGGCCAGCGGGGGGGGAACGAG. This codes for CASSHGQRGGNE. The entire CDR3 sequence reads CASSHGQRGGNEQYF.

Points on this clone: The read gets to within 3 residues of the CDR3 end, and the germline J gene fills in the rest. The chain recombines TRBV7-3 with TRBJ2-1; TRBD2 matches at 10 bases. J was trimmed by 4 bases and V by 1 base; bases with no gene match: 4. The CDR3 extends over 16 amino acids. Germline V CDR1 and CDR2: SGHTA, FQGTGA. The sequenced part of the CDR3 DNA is TGTGCCAGCAGCTTAATAGCGGGGGGACTATACAATGAG. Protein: CASSLIAGGLYNE. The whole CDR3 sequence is CASSLIAGGLYNEQFF.

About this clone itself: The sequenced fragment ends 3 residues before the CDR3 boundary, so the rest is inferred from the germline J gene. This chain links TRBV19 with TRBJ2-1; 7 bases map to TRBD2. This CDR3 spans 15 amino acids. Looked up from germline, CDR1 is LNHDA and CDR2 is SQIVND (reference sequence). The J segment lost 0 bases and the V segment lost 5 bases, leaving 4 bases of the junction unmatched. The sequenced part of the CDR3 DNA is TGTGCCAGTAGTGGAGGCGGGAGCTCCTACAATGAG. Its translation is CASSGGGSSYNE. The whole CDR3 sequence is CASSGGGSSYNEQFF.

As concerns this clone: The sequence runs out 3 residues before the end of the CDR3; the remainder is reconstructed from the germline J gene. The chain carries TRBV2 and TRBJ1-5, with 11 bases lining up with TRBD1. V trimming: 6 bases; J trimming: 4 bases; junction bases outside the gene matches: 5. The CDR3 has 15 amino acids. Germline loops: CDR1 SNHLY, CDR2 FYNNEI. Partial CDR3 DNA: TGTGCCAGCAGCCTCGGACAGGGGGCTAATCAGCCC. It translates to CASSLGQGANQP. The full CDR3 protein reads CASSLGQGANQPQHF.

Incomplete CDR3 DNA: TGTGCCAGCAACCGACTAGCGGGGGGACTTTACAATGAG. Residues: CASNRLAGGLYNE. The full CDR3 protein is CASNRLAGGLYNEQFF. The chain employs TRBV2 and TRBJ2-1, with 13 bases that match TRBD2. The CDR3 end is not reached by the read, which stops 3 residues before it; the germline J gene fills it in. Unmatched junction bases numbered 7, after V lost 7 bases and J lost 4 bases. The CDR3 extends over 16 amino acids. CDR1 and CDR2 (germline): SNHLY, FYNNEI.

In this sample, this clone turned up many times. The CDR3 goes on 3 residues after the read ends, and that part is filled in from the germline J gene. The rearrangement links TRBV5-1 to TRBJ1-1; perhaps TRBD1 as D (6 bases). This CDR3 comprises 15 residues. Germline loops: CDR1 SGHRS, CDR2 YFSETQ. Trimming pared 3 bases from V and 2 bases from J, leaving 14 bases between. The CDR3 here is CASSSRQDINTEAFF. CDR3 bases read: TGCGCCAGCAGCTCTAGACAGGATATTAACACTGAA. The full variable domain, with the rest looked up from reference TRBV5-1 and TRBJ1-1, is KAGVTQTPRYLIKTRGQQVTLSCSPISGHRSVSWYQQTPGQGLQFLFEYFSETQRNKGNFPGRFSGRQFSNSRSEMNVSTLELGDSALYLCASSSRQDINTEAFFGQGTRLTVV.

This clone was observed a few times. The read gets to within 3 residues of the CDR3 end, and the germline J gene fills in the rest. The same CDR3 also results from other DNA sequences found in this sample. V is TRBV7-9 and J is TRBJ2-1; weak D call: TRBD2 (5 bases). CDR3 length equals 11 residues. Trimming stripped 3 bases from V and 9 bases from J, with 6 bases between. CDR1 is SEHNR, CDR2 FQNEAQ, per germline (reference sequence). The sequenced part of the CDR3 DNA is TGTGCCAGCAGCTTCGGGGTTGAG. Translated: CASSFGVE. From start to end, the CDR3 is CASSFGVEQFF.

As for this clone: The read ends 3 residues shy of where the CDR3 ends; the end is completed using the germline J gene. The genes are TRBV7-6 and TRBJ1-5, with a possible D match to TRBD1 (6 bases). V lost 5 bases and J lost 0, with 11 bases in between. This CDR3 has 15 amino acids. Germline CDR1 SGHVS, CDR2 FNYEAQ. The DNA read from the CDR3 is TGTGCCAGCAGCCCCAGGGGAGATAGCAATCAGCCC. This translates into CASSPRGDSNQP. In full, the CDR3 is CASSPRGDSNQPQHF.

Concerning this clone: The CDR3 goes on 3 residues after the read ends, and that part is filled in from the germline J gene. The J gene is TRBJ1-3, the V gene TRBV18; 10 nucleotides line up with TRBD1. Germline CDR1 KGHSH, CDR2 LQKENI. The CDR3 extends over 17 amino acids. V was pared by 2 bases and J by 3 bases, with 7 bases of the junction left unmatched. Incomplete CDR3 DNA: TGTGCCAGCTCACCATACCTGACAGGGGGCGATGGAAACACC. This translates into CASSPYLTGGDGNT. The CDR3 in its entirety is CASSPYLTGGDGNTIYF.

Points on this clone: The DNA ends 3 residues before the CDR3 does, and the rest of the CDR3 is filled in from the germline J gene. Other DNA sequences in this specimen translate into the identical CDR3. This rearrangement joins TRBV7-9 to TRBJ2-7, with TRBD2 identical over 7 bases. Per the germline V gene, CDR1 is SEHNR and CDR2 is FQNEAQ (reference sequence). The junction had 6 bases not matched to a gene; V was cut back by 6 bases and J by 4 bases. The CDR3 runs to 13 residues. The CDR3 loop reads CASSEAGPYEQYF. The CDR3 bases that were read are TGTGCCAGCAGTGAAGCGGGGCCATACGAG.

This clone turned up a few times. CDR3 amino acids: CSAWDRASYEQYF. Partial CDR3 DNA: TGCAGTGCGTGGGACAGGGCCTCCTACGAG. The rearrangement uses TRBV20-1 and TRBJ2-7; the match to TRBD1 covers 9 bases. The read stops 3 residues short of the end of the CDR3; the missing end is completed from the germline J gene. The CDR3 extends over 13 amino acids. The germline V gene has CDR1 DFQATT and CDR2 SNEGSKA (reference sequence). The J segment lost 0 bases and the V segment lost 6 bases, leaving 3 bases of the junction unmatched.